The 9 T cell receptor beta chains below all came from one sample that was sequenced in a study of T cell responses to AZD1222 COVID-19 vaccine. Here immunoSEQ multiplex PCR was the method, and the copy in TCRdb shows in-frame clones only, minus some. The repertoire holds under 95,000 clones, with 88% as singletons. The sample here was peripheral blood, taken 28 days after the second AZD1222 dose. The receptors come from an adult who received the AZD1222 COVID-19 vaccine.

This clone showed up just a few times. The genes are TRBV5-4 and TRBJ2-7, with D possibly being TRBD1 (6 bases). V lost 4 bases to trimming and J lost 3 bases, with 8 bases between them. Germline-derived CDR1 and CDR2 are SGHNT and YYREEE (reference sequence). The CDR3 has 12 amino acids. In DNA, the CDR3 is TGTGCCAGCAGCCGGGACAACTACGAGCAGTACTTC. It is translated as CASSRDNYEQYF.

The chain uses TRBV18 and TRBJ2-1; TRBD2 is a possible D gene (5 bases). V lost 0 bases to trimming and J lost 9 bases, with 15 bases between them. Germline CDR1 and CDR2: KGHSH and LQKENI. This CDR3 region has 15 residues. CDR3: CASSPPFGSGVEQFF. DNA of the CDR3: TGTGCCAGCTCACCACCGTTCGGGTCCGGGGTTGAGCAGTTCTTC.

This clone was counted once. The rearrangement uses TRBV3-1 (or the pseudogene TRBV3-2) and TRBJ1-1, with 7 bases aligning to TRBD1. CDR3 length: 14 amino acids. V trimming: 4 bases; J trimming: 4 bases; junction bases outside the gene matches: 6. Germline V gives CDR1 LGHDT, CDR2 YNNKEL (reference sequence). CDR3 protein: CASSRQTGTTEAFF. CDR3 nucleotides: TGTGCCAGCAGCCGACAGACAGGGACCACTGAAGCTTTCTTT.

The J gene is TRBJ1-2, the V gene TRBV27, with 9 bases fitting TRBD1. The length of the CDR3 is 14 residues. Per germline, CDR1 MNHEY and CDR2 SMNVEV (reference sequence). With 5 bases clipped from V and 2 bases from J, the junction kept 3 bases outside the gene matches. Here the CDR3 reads CASSPGQGNYGYTF. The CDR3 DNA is TGTGCCAGCAGTCCGGGACAGGGCAACTATGGCTACACCTTC.

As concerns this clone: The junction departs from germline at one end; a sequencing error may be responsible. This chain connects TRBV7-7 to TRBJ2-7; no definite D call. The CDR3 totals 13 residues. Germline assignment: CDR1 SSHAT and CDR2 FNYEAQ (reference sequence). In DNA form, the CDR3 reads TGTGCTAGCAGCTTTGGTTCGTCCTACGAGCAGTACTTC. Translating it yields CASSFGSSYEQYF.

In DNA, the CDR3 is TGTGCCAGCAGTGAAGCAACGGGAGGCGGCACAGATACGCAGTATTTT. Its protein product is CASSEATGGGTDTQYF. This chain connects TRBV6-1 to TRBJ2-3; 7 nucleotides align to TRBD2. V was clipped by 0 bases and J by 1 base; unmatched bases: 4. Germline V CDR1 and CDR2: MNHNS, SASEGT. The CDR3 extends over 16 amino acids.

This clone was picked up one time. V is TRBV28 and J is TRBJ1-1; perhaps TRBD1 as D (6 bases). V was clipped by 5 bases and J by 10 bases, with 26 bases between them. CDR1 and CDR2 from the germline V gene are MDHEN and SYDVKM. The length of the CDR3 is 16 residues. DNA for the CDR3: TGTGCCAGCAGTCCGCGAAGCTGGGGGGCGAGGATTGGAGCTTTCTTT. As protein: CASSPRSWGARIGAFF.

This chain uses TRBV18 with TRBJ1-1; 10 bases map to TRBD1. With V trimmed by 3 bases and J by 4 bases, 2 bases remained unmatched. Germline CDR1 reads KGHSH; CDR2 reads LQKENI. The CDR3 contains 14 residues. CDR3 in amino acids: CASSPRTGGTEAFF. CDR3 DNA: TGTGCCAGCTCACCCCGGACAGGGGGCACTGAAGCTTTCTTT.

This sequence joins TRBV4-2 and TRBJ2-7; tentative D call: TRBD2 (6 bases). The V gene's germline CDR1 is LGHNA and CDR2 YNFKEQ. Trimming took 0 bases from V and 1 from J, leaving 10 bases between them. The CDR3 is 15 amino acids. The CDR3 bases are TGTGCCAGCAGCCAAGACCCAGCGGGTTCCTACGAGCAGTACTTC. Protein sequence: CASSQDPAGSYEQYF.